These 14 T cell receptor beta chains originate from one sample sequenced in a study of T-cell reconstitution after alpha-beta-depleted transplantation in children. Preparation of the TCRbeta library used unique molecular identifiers. TCRdb used MiXCR to reprocess the PCR reads, holding one entry per CDR3 protein. The data show nearly 200,000 distinct CDR3 sequences, 6.3% seen once. This specimen consisted of PBMCs, obtained before TCRalphabeta/CD19-depleted stem cell transplant. These receptors all stem from a girl under three years old with combined immunodeficiency, due to receive a stem cell transplant.

The chain combines TRBV7-9 with TRBJ2-5, with D possibly being TRBD1 (5 bases). V lost 4 bases, J lost 5 bases, and 17 bases lay in between. There are 15 residues in the CDR3. The germline gives CDR1 SEHNR, CDR2 FQNEAQ (reference sequence). The CDR3 sequence is CASSYTVGAGETQYF. As DNA, the CDR3 is TGTGCCAGCAGCTACACAGTTGGGGCCGGGGAGACCCAGTACTTC.

This clonotype came up many times. This chain joins TRBV5-1 and TRBJ2-7, with 10 bases that match TRBD2. The CDR3 has 17 residues. V lost 0 bases, J lost 7 bases, and 13 bases stayed unmatched. The germline V gene has CDR1 SGHRS and CDR2 YFSETQ. The CDR3 nucleotides are TGCGCCAGCAGCTTGGGCCCACTAGCGGGAACTCGTCGGGAGCAGTACTTC. This sequence encodes CASSLGPLAGTRREQYF. The entire variable domain, with the rest obtained from reference TRBV5-1 and TRBJ2-7, is as follows: KAGVTQTPRYLIKTRGQQVTLSCSPISGHRSVSWYQQTPGQGLQFLFEYFSETQRNKGNFPGRFSGRQFSNSRSEMNVSTLELGDSALYLCASSLGPLAGTRREQYFGPGTRLTVT.

This clonotype was observed many times. The chain is built from TRBV5-1 and TRBJ2-7; D tentatively reads TRBD1 or TRBD2 (5 bases each). The CDR3 totals 14 residues. V was trimmed by 4 bases and J by 3 bases, leaving 14 bases between them. Germline V lookup: CDR1 SGHRS, CDR2 YFSETQ. In DNA form, the CDR3 reads TGCGCCAGCAGCATGGGGACGGCCCTCTACGAGCAGTACTTC. As protein: CASSMGTALYEQYF.

This clonotype was detected a few times. The rearrangement links TRBV5-1 to TRBJ1-3; D is ambiguous. Germline CDR1 and CDR2: SGHRS and YFSETQ. This CDR3 has 17 residues. Trimming left V 1 base short and J 0 bases short, with 14 bases between. The CDR3 DNA reads TGCGCCAGCAGCTTGAGTTTCAGCGAGACCTCTGGAAACACCATATATTTT. Translated: CASSLSFSETSGNTIYF.

This clonotype was detected many times. The chain couples TRBV28 to TRBJ1-1; 10 bases match TRBD1. V gave up 4 bases and J gave up 0 bases; unmatched junction bases: 8. Per the germline V gene, CDR1 is MDHEN and CDR2 is SYDVKM. The CDR3 loop spans 17 amino acids. For the CDR3, the DNA is TGTGCCAGCAGTTCGTGGGACAGGGGTTCCATGAACACTGAAGCTTTCTTT. This gives the protein CASSSWDRGSMNTEAFF.

This clonotype was counted a few times. The CDR3 here is CASSQDTLRTSGSYEQYF. DNA of the CDR3: TGCGCCAGCAGCCAAGACACTTTACGGACTAGCGGGAGCTACGAGCAGTACTTC. The chain joins TRBV4-1 to TRBJ2-7, with 13 bases that match TRBD2. V was clipped by 0 bases and J by 3 bases; unmatched bases: 8. Germline values: CDR1 MGHRA, CDR2 YSYEKL. This CDR3 spans 18 amino acids.

This clonotype was seen at least ten times. The chain uses TRBV12-3 or TRBV12-4 and TRBJ1-3; 8 positions agree with TRBD1. Trimming cost V 5 bases and J 0 bases; bases outside gene matches: 6. CDR3 size: 16 residues. CDR3 coding DNA: TGTGCCAGCAGTCCGGGACAGGAAACCTCTGGAAACACCATATATTTT. It translates to CASSPGQETSGNTIYF.

This clonotype was counted only a few times. V usage is TRBV18 and J usage is TRBJ2-5; D is ambiguous. This CDR3 has 12 residues. The V end was cut by 10 bases, the J end by 1 base, with 10 bases between. Germline assignment: CDR1 KGHSH and CDR2 LQKENI. CDR3 in DNA: TGTGCCACCCTTGGCCTCCAAGAGACCCAGTACTTC. This encodes CATLGLQETQYF. The variable domain in full, with the rest retrieved from reference TRBV18 and TRBJ2-5, is NAGVMQNPRHLVRRRGQEARLRCSPMKGHSHVYWYRQLPEEGLKFMVYLQKENIIDESGMPKERFSAEFPKEGPSILRIQQVVRGDSAAYFCATLGLQETQYFGPGTRLLVL.

Many counts were recorded for this clonotype. V and J are TRBV7-8 and TRBJ2-5, with a possible D match to TRBD2 (6 bases). CDR3 length: 15 amino acids. The V gene's germline CDR1 is SGHVS and CDR2 FQNEAQ. V lost 4 bases, J lost 4 bases, and 16 bases lay in between. The CDR3 here is CASSSHSGKAETQYF. The CDR3 DNA reads TGTGCCAGCAGCTCGCATAGCGGCAAAGCAGAGACCCAGTACTTC.

The chain links TRBV12-3 or TRBV12-4 to TRBJ2-3, with TRBD2 matching 10 bases. The junction had 6 bases not matched to a gene; V was cut back by 3 bases and J by 3 bases. The CDR3 covers 16 residues. The chain's CDR3 is CASSFTLAGVTDTQYF. CDR3 DNA sequence: TGTGCCAGCAGTTTCACGCTAGCGGGGGTAACAGATACGCAGTATTTT.

This clonotype has ten or more counts. V gene TRBV2 combines with J gene TRBJ2-7, with 8 bases identical to TRBD2. This CDR3 has 15 residues. J gave up 0 bases and V 3 bases, and 4 bases lay outside the gene matches. From germline, CDR1 is SNHLY and CDR2 FYNNEI. The CDR3, as DNA: TGTGCCAGCAGTGAGATAACTAGCGGCTCCTACGAGCAGTACTTC. Protein sequence: CASSEITSGSYEQYF.

Many counts were recorded for this clonotype. The rearrangement links TRBV11-2 to TRBJ2-1, with D unresolved. CDR3 length equals 13 residues. Trimming removed 1 base at V and 6 bases at J, with 7 bases between. Germline loops: CDR1 SGHAT, CDR2 FQNNGV. The CDR3 nucleotides read TGTGCCAGCAGCTTAGGGACCACCAATGAGCAGTTCTTC. Its translation: CASSLGTTNEQFF.

This clonotype has at least ten counts. V is TRBV20-1 and J is TRBJ2-7, with D possibly TRBD2 on 6 matching bases. The CDR3 totals 14 residues. Deletions cut 6 bases from V and 0 bases from J, with 15 bases between. Germline CDR1 and CDR2: DFQATT and SNEGSKA (reference sequence). The chain's CDR3 is CSAPYGGSSYEQYF. The CDR3 DNA reads TGCAGTGCGCCGTATGGGGGGAGCTCCTACGAGCAGTACTTC.

This clonotype was seen ten or more times. CDR3 DNA sequence: TGTGCCAGCAGCGTAGGACTAGTTGGGGCCTACGAGCAGTACTTC. It is translated as CASSVGLVGAYEQYF. The rearrangement links TRBV9 to TRBJ2-7; D might be TRBD2 (6 bases). The CDR3 spans 15 residues. Trimming shortened V by 0 bases and J by 2 bases, and 12 bases separated the two germline ends. Germline-derived CDR1 and CDR2 are SGDLS and YYNGEE.